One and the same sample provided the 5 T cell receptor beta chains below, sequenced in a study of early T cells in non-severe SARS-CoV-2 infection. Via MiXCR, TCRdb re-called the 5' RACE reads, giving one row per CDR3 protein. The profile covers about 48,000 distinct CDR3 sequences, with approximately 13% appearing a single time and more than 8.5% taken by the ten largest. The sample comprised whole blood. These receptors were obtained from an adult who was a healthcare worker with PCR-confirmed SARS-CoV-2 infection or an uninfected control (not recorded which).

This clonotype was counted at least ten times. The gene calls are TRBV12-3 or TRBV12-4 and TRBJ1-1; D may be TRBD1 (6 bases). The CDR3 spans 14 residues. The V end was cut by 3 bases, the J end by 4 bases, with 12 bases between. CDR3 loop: CASSFNRAGTEAFF. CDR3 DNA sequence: TGTGCCAGCAGTTTCAACAGGGCTGGCACTGAAGCTTTCTTT.

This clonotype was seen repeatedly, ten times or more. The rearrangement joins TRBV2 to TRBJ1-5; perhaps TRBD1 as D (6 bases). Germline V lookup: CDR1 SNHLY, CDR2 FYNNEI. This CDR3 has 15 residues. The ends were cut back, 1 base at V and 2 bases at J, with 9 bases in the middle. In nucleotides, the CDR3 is TGTGCCAGCAGTGAAGGCAGGGGTGGCAATCAGCCCCAGCATTTT. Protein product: CASSEGRGGNQPQHF.

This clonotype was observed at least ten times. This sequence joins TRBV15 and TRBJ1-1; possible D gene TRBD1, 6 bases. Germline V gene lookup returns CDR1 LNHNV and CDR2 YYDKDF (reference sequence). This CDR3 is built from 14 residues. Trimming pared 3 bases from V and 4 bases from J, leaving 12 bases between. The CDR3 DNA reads TGTGCCACCAGCAGGGACAGTCGGAGCACTGAAGCTTTCTTT. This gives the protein CATSRDSRSTEAFF.

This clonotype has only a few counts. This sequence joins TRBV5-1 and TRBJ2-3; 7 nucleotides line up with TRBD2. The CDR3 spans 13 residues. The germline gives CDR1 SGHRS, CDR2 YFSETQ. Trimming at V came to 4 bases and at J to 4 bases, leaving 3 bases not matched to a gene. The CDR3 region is CASSPTSSDTQYF. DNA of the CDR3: TGCGCCAGCAGCCCGACTAGCTCAGATACGCAGTATTTT.

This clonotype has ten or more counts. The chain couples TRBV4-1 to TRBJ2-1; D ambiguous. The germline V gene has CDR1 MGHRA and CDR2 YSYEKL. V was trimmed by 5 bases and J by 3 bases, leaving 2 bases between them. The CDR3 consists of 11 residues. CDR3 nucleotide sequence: TGCGCCAGCAGCAACTACAATGAGCAGTTCTTC. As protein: CASSNYNEQFF.